These 16 T cell receptor beta chains came from one sample sequenced in a study of cytomegalovirus exposure and HLA in healthy donors. Sequencing used immunoSEQ multiplex PCR; TCRdb keeps in-frame clones, though not all of them. The sample has around 300,000 clones; around 87% are singletons. Material for sequencing was PBMCs. The receptor source for this set is a woman between 18 and 29 years old in good health and CMV-seronegative.

This CDR3 reads CASGRTVQAPGDYGYTF. The CDR3 bases are TGTGCTAGTGGTCGTACGGTACAGGCACCAGGGGACTATGGCTACACCTTC. The chain has TRBV12-5 and TRBJ1-2; TRBD1 might be the D (6 bases). This CDR3 region has 17 residues. Per the germline V gene, CDR1 is LGHNT and CDR2 is FRNRAP. The germline V and J ends were trimmed by 5 bases and 3 bases, with 22 bases remaining between them.

J is TRBJ1-1 and V is TRBV2, with D hard to call. Germline CDR1 is SNHLY and CDR2 is FYNNEI. The CDR3 is 13 residues long. The germline V and J ends were trimmed by 8 bases and 1 base, with 11 bases remaining between them. This chain's CDR3 is CASVYSSNTEAFF. The CDR3 bases are TGTGCCAGCGTATACTCTTCGAACACTGAAGCTTTCTTT.

V and J are TRBV21-1 and TRBJ2-5; TRBD1 is the table's D call, not checked against the DNA. TRBV21-1 is a documented pseudogene. The CDR3 has 17 residues. CDR3 amino acids: CASSKAGQYPYQETQYF. Written as DNA, the CDR3 is TGTGCCAGCAGCAAAGCGGGACAGTACCCGTACCAAGAGACCCAGTACTTC.

The CDR3 sequence is CASSLAGQGRRSYEQYF. For the CDR3, the DNA is TGTGCCAGCAGCTTAGCCGGACAGGGGCGACGCTCCTACGAGCAGTACTTC. This chain connects TRBV7-9 to TRBJ2-7; TRBD1 matches 9 bases. From germline, CDR1 is SEHNR and CDR2 FQNEAQ (reference sequence). This CDR3 is 17 amino acids long. J gave up 0 bases and V 0 bases, and 6 bases lay outside the gene matches.

The sample holds one count of this clone. V gene TRBV18 combines with J gene TRBJ1-4; D might be TRBD1 (5 bases). CDR1 and CDR2 (germline): KGHSH, LQKENI. The CDR3 consists of 16 residues. Trimming left V 3 bases short and J 0 bases short, with 11 bases between. CDR3 in amino acids: CASSPTGAATNEKLFF. CDR3 DNA sequence: TGTGCCAGCTCACCCACAGGAGCTGCAACTAATGAAAAACTGTTTTTT.

V gene TRBV19 combines with J gene TRBJ2-7; TRBD2 matches at 10 bases. The V segment lost 1 base and the J segment 7 bases; nucleotides outside the gene matches: 7. This CDR3 contains 15 residues. Per the germline V gene, CDR1 is LNHDA and CDR2 is SQIVND (reference sequence). CDR3 sequence: CASSIGLAGVVEQYF. As DNA, the CDR3 is TGTGCCAGTAGTATAGGCCTAGCGGGAGTGGTTGAGCAGTACTTC.

The chain is built from TRBV6-5 and TRBJ2-7; 13 nucleotides match TRBD2. Trimming cost V 7 bases and J 11 bases; bases outside gene matches: 11. The CDR3 covers 14 residues. Germline lookup yields CDR1 MNHEY and CDR2 SVGAGI. The CDR3 spells CASMPGLAGVEKYF. The CDR3 DNA reads as TGTGCCAGCATGCCAGGACTAGCGGGAGTGGAAAAGTACTTC.

V and J are TRBV28 and TRBJ2-7; D gene uncertain. The germline V and J ends were trimmed by 4 bases and 4 bases, with 8 bases remaining between them. CDR1 is MDHEN, CDR2 SYDVKM, per germline. CDR3 length equals 12 residues. The CDR3 coding sequence is TGTGCCAGCAGTTCCGTTATTTACGAGCAGTACTTC. Protein: CASSSVIYEQYF. The whole variable domain, remainder taken from reference TRBV28 and TRBJ2-7, is DVKVTQSSRYLVKRTGEKVFLECVQDMDHENMFWYRQDPGLGLRLIYFSYDVKMKEKGDIPEGYSVSREKKERFSLILESASTNQTSMYLCASSSVIYEQYFGPGTRLTVT.

The chain combines TRBV5-4 with TRBJ2-1, with D maybe TRBD2 (5 bases). The CDR3 spans 16 residues. V gave up 3 bases and J gave up 5 bases, with 18 bases separating them. CDR1 and CDR2 (germline): SGHNT, YYREEE (reference sequence). The chain's CDR3 is CASSSGLARRDNEQFF. The CDR3 nucleotides are TGTGCCAGCAGCTCAGGACTCGCCCGCAGAGACAATGAGCAGTTCTTC. Complete variable domain (other parts from reference TRBV5-4 and TRBJ2-1): ETGVTQSPTHLIKTRGQQVTLRCSSQSGHNTVSWYQQALGQGPQFIFQYYREEENGRGNFPPRFSGLQFPNYSSELNVNALELDDSALYLCASSSGLARRDNEQFFGPGTRLTVL.

The V call is TRBV25-1, the J call TRBJ1-2; D is undetermined. V lost 1 base and J 5 bases, leaving 2 bases between the germline ends. Per the germline V gene, CDR1 is MGHDK and CDR2 is SYGVNS. This CDR3 spans 11 amino acids. This CDR3 reads CASSELYGYTF. DNA of the CDR3: TGTGCCAGCAGTGAATTATATGGCTACACCTTC.

The V and J genes are TRBV27 and TRBJ1-2; TRBD1 matches 9 bases. Looked up from germline, CDR1 is MNHEY and CDR2 is SMNVEV (reference sequence). The CDR3 loop spans 14 amino acids. The junction had 6 bases not matched to a gene; V was cut back by 5 bases and J by 5 bases. The CDR3 protein is CASSTTGTGYGYTF. The CDR3 region has the DNA TGTGCCAGCAGTACAACCGGGACAGGGTATGGCTACACCTTC.

This clone was seen a few times. The chain links TRBV30 to TRBJ1-5; D may be TRBD1 (6 bases). This CDR3 comprises 14 residues. V was trimmed by 4 bases and J by 6 bases, leaving 16 bases between them. Germline lookup yields CDR1 GTSNPN and CDR2 SVGIG (reference sequence). This chain's CDR3 is CAWTNRVGSQPQHF. CDR3 coding DNA: TGTGCCTGGACCAACAGGGTTGGTAGTCAGCCCCAGCATTTT.

V gene TRBV2 combines with J gene TRBJ2-4; possible D gene TRBD2, 5 bases. Germline loops: CDR1 SNHLY, CDR2 FYNNEI. V gave up 6 bases and J gave up 6 bases, with 12 bases separating them. The CDR3 extends over 13 amino acids. As DNA, the CDR3 is TGTGCCAGCAGCGCCGGACTTTTAAACATTCAGTACTTC. The encoded protein is CASSAGLLNIQYF.

The genes are TRBV27 and TRBJ2-4, with D perhaps TRBD2 (7 bases). Germline loops: CDR1 MNHEY, CDR2 SMNVEV (reference sequence). The CDR3 is 14 residues long. With 7 bases removed from V and 0 bases from J, the gap between germline ends came to 10 bases. The CDR3 spells CASKRGGAKNIQYF. The DNA for the CDR3 is TGTGCCAGCAAAAGGGGGGGAGCCAAAAACATTCAGTACTTC.

The CDR3 bases are TGTGCCAGCAGCTCTATCCTACCAAGAACCAGGCCCACTGAAGCTTTCTTT. Encoded protein: CASSSILPRTRPTEAFF. The V call is TRBV7-2, the J call TRBJ1-1; D remains unclear. The V and J ends lost 4 bases and 4 bases respectively, with 22 bases between them. Germline V gene lookup returns CDR1 SGHTA and CDR2 FQGNSA. CDR3 length: 17 residues.

This chain connects TRBV7-2 to TRBJ2-5; TRBD2 matches 9 bases. The V segment lost 0 bases and the J segment 2 bases; nucleotides outside the gene matches: 1. The V gene's germline CDR1 is SGHTA and CDR2 FQGNSA. This CDR3 is built from 15 residues. CDR3 residues: CASSLALAGQETQYF. CDR3 nucleotides: TGTGCCAGCAGCTTAGCCCTAGCGGGACAAGAGACCCAGTACTTC.